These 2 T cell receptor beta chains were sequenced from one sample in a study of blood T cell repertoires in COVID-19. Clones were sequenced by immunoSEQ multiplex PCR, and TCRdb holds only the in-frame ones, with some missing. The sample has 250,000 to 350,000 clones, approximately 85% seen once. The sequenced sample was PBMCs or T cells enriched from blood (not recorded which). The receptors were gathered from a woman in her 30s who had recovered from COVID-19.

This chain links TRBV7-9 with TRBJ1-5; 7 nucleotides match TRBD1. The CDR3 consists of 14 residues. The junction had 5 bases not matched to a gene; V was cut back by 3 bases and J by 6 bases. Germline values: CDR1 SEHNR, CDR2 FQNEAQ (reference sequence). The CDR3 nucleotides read TGTGCCAGCAGCTTTGAAGGGGGCTTTCAGCCCCAGCATTTT. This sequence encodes CASSFEGGFQPQHF.

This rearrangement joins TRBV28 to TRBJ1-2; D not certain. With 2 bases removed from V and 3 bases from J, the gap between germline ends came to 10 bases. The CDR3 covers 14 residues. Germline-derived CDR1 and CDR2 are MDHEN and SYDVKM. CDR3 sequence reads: CASSLLPRDYGYTF. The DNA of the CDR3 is TGTGCCAGCAGTTTACTTCCGAGGGACTATGGCTACACCTTC.